The 15 T cell receptor beta chains reported below all come from one sample, sequenced in a study of T cells after yellow fever vaccination. TCRdb reanalysed the 5' RACE reads using MiXCR and keeps one entry per CDR3 protein. The repertoire holds hundreds of thousands of distinct CDR3 sequences, with 3% to 4.5% as singletons. Sequences were derived from PBMCs, sampled on the day of the yellow fever booster vaccination. All receptors come from a man aged 18 to 29 who received the YFV17D yellow fever vaccine.

The V gene is TRBV10-3, the J gene TRBJ2-6; D perhaps matches TRBD1 (5 bases). This CDR3 has 16 residues. V dropped 7 bases and J dropped 0 bases, with 13 bases sitting between them. The germline gives CDR1 ENHRY, CDR2 SYGVKD. The CDR3 sequence is CAITQGLTSGANVLTF. The CDR3 region has the DNA TGTGCCATCACTCAGGGCCTTACCTCTGGGGCCAACGTCCTGACTTTC.

There are a few counts of this clonotype. This chain joins TRBV28 and TRBJ1-4; D perhaps matches TRBD1 (5 bases). Per the germline V gene, CDR1 is MDHEN and CDR2 is SYDVKM. The CDR3 sequence is 14 residues long. V was pared by 6 bases and J by 6 bases, with 14 bases between. CDR3 loop: CASSPPGGDEKLFF. CDR3 bases: TGTGCCAGCAGCCCCCCGGGAGGGGATGAAAAACTGTTTTTT.

V and J are TRBV11-3 and TRBJ2-1; D gene unclear. Germline loops: CDR1 SGHNT, CDR2 YENEEA. Trimming pared 1 base from V and 9 bases from J, leaving 13 bases between. This CDR3 comprises 14 residues. CDR3 bases: TGTGCCAGCAGCTTAGTTTCCGGTCAGACTGAGCAGTTCTTC. It yields the protein CASSLVSGQTEQFF.

This chain uses TRBV20-1 with TRBJ1-1; D may be TRBD1 (5 bases). The CDR3 sequence is 15 residues long. V was shortened by 0 bases and J by 7 bases, with 18 bases between the two germline ends. Germline CDR1 DFQATT, CDR2 SNEGSKA (reference sequence). For the CDR3, the DNA is TGCAGTGCTAGAGATCGGCTCACAGGAACTCTTGAAGCTTTCTTT. Translating gives CSARDRLTGTLEAFF.

This clonotype was counted ten times or more. The chain carries TRBV15 and TRBJ1-5; D possibly corresponds to TRBD1 (6 bases). The CDR3 is made up of 14 amino acids. The V end was cut by 0 bases, the J end by 7 bases, with 10 bases between. Per germline, CDR1 LNHNV and CDR2 YYDKDF (reference sequence). CDR3 DNA sequence: TGTGCCACCAGCAGAGACCGGGGGCCCCAGCCCCAGCATTTT. Amino acid sequence: CATSRDRGPQPQHF.

A few counts support this clonotype. This chain connects TRBV7-2 to TRBJ2-1; D is tentatively TRBD1 or TRBD2 (5 bases each). CDR3 length equals 15 residues. With 1 base removed from V and 6 bases from J, the gap between germline ends came to 13 bases. Germline loops: CDR1 SGHTA, CDR2 FQGNSA. The CDR3 DNA is TGTGCCAGCAGCTTAGTCGGGGCTAGCATCAATGAGCAGTTCTTC. It specifies CASSLVGASINEQFF.

This clonotype was counted many times. The chain recombines TRBV11-2 with TRBJ2-5; maybe TRBD2 (5 bases). The V end was cut by 5 bases, the J end by 5 bases, with 15 bases between. The CDR3 runs to 14 residues. Germline CDR1 and CDR2: SGHAT and FQNNGV. CDR3 DNA sequence: TGTGCCAGCAGCCCGTCCCCGGGCGGGGAGACCCAGTACTTC. Its protein is CASSPSPGGETQYF.

Many counts were recorded for this clonotype. The V call is TRBV19, the J call TRBJ1-4; D gene uncertain. This CDR3 region has 14 residues. Germline V gene lookup returns CDR1 LNHDA and CDR2 SQIVND (reference sequence). V shed 7 bases and J shed 13 bases, with 22 bases lying between them. CDR3 in amino acids: CASTYRAPGLGLFF. In nucleotides, the CDR3 is TGTGCCAGTACCTACCGGGCCCCCGGGCTAGGACTGTTTTTT.

The sample holds many counts of this clonotype. The chain couples TRBV7-2 to TRBJ2-5; tentatively, D is TRBD2 (5 bases). The CDR3 consists of 12 residues. Trimming cost V 1 base and J 9 bases, with 9 bases left between them. Germline CDR1 is SGHTA and CDR2 is FQGNSA. CDR3 residues: CASSLVALAQYF. DNA for the CDR3: TGTGCCAGCAGCTTAGTAGCGTTGGCCCAGTACTTC.

This clonotype was detected many times. The chain carries TRBV4-3 and TRBJ2-3; 12 bases match TRBD2. CDR1 is LGHNA, CDR2 YSLEER, per germline. The CDR3 contains 21 residues. V lost 0 bases to trimming and J lost 0 bases; unmatched junction nucleotides: 13. The CDR3 DNA is TGCGCCAGCAGCCAAGATGGACTAGCGGGGACCTCTATATTTAGCACAGATACGCAGTATTTT. This encodes CASSQDGLAGTSIFSTDTQYF.

The chain uses TRBV4-2 and TRBJ2-3, with no clear D. Germline CDR1 LGHNA, CDR2 YNFKEQ. The CDR3 contains 15 residues. Trimming left V 4 bases short and J 0 bases short, with 11 bases between. CDR3 sequence (DNA): TGTGCCAGCAGCCTTACCGAGCCTAGCACAGATACGCAGTATTTT. Translated: CASSLTEPSTDTQYF.

The V and J genes are TRBV4-3 and TRBJ2-3; a possible D gene is TRBD2 (5 bases). V was cut by 1 base and J by 0 bases, with 11 bases left in between. The CDR3 runs to 16 residues. Germline V gene lookup returns CDR1 LGHNA and CDR2 YSLEER. CDR3 bases: TGCGCCAGCAGCCAAGGGCCGGGGAAAAGCACAGATACGCAGTATTTT. Translation: CASSQGPGKSTDTQYF.

The gene calls are TRBV7-2 and TRBJ1-2; D not resolved. Trimming left V 6 bases short and J 7 bases short, with 15 bases between. This CDR3 contains 13 residues. CDR1 is SGHTA and CDR2 is FQGNSA in the germline V gene. In DNA, the CDR3 is TGTGCCAGCAGAGACCTCGAGAGCTCTGGCTACACCTTC. Translation gives CASRDLESSGYTF.

This clonotype has more than one count but fewer than ten. The chain recombines TRBV5-1 with TRBJ1-1; the D is unclear. Germline V gives CDR1 SGHRS, CDR2 YFSETQ. This CDR3 comprises 16 residues. Trimming removed 1 base at V and 0 bases at J, with 13 bases between. The CDR3 coding sequence is TGCGCCAGCAGCTTGCGGAGTGGGAATATGAACACTGAAGCTTTCTTT. Translating it yields CASSLRSGNMNTEAFF.

This clonotype was seen at least ten times. The V call is TRBV12-3 or TRBV12-4, the J call TRBJ2-3; 8 nucleotides line up with TRBD1. Germline trimming cut 7 bases from V and 4 bases from J; bases unmatched to any gene: 10. This CDR3 is built from 15 residues. CDR3 sequence reads: CASNPTGAVADTQYF. The CDR3 bases are TGTGCCAGCAATCCGACAGGGGCGGTGGCAGATACGCAGTATTTT.